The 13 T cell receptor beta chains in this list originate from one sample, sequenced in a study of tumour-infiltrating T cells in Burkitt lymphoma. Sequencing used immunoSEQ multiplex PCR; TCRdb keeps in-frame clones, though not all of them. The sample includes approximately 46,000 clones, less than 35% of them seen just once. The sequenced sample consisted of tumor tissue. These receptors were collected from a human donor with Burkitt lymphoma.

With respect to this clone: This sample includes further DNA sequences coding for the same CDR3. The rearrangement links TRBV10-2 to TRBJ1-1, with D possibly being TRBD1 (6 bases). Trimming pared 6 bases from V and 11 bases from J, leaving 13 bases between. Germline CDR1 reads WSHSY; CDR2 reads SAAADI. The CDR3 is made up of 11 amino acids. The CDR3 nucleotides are TGCGCCAGCAGCGACAGGTTAGGGGCTTTCTTT. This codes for CASSDRLGAFF.

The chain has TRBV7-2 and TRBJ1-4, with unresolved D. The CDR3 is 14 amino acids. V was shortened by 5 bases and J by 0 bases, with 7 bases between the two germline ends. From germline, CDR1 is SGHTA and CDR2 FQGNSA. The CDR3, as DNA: TGTGCCAGCAGCCGAGGAACAACTAATGAAAAACTGTTTTTT. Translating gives CASSRGTTNEKLFF.

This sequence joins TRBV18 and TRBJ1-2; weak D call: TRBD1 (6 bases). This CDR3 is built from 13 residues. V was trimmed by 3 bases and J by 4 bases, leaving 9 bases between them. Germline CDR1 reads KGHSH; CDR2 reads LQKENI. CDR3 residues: CASSPQGTYGYTF. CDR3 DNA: TGTGCCAGCTCACCCCAGGGGACCTATGGCTACACCTTC.

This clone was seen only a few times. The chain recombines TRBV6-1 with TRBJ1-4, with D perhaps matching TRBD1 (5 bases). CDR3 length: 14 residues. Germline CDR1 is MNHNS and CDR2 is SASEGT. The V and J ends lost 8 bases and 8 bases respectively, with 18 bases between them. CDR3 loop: CASGTLGVGEKLFF. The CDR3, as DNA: TGTGCCAGCGGGACCCTCGGGGTTGGGGAAAAACTGTTTTTT.

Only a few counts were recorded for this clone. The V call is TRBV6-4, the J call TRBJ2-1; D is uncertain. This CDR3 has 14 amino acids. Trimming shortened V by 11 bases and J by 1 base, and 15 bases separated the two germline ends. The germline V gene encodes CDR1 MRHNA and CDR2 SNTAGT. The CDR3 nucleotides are TGTGCCTCGTACTTCCCGAGGTCCTACAATGAGCAGTTCTTC. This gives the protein CASYFPRSYNEQFF.

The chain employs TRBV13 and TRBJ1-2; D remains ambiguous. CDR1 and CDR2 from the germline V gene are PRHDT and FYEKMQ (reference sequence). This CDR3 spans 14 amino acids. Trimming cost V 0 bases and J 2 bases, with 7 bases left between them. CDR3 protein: CASSLGLLNYGYTF. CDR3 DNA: TGTGCCAGCAGCTTAGGGCTCCTCAACTATGGCTACACCTTC.

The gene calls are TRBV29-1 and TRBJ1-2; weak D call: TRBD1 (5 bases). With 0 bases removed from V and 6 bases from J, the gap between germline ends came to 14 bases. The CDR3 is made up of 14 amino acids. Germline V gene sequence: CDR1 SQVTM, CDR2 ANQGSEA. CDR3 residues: CSVEEPWDPNGYTF. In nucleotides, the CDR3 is TGCAGCGTTGAAGAACCCTGGGACCCTAATGGCTACACCTTC.

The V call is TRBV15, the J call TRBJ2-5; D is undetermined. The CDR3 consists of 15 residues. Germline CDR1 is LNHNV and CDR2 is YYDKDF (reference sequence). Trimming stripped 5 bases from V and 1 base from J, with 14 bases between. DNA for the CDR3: TGTGCCACCAGCGCGGATAGGGAACTCCAAGAGACCCAGTACTTC. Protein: CATSADRELQETQYF.

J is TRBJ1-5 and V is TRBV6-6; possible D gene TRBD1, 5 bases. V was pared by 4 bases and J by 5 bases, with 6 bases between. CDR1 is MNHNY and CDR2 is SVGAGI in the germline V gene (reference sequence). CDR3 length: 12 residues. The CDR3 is CASSSGDQPQHF. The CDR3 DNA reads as TGTGCCAGCAGTTCGGGGGATCAGCCCCAGCATTTT.

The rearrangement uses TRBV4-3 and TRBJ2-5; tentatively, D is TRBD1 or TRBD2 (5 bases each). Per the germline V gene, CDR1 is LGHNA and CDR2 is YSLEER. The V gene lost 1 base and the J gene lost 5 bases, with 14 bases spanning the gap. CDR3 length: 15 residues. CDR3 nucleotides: TGCGCCAGCAGCCAAGTCCGGGACCATGGGGAGACCCAGTACTTC. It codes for CASSQVRDHGETQYF.

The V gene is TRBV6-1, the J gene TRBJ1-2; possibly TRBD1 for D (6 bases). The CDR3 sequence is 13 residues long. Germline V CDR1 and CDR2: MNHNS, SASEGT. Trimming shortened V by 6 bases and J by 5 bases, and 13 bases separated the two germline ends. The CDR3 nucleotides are TGTGCCAGCAGCGACGTGAGGGGGTATGGCTACACCTTC. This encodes CASSDVRGYGYTF.

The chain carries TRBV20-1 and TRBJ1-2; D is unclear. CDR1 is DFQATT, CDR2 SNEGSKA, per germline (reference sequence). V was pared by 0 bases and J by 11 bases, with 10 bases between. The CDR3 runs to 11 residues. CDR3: CSARDVRGYTF. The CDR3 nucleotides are TGCAGTGCTAGAGATGTCAGAGGGTACACCTTC.

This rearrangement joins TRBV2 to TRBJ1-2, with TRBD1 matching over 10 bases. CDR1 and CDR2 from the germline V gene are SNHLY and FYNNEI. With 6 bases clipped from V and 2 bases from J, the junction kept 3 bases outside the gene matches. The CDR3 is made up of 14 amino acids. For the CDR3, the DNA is TGTGCCAGCAGGGGGACAGGGGAAAACTATGGCTACACCTTC. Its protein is CASRGTGENYGYTF.